This T cell receptor (beta chain) was sequenced during a study of T cell responses to AZD1222 COVID-19 vaccine. The assay was immunoSEQ multiplex PCR, and TCRdb's table has in-frame clones only and misses some. The sample includes some 150,000 clones, more than 85% seen only once; the top ten take 1.5%. V dropped 7 bases and J dropped 7; count of bases not matched to a gene: 13. The CDR3 spans 16 residues. CDR1 is MNHEY and CDR2 is SMNVEV in the germline V gene (reference sequence). This TCR derives from an adult who received the AZD1222 COVID-19 vaccine. The sequencing here drew on peripheral blood, taken 28 days after the second AZD1222 dose. This sequence joins TRBV27 and TRBJ2-1, with 10 bases lining up with TRBD1. For the CDR3, the DNA is TGTGCCAGCAACGGGTTCACCGGGACAGGGGTTAATGAGCAGTTCTTC. It yields the protein CASNGFTGTGVNEQFF.